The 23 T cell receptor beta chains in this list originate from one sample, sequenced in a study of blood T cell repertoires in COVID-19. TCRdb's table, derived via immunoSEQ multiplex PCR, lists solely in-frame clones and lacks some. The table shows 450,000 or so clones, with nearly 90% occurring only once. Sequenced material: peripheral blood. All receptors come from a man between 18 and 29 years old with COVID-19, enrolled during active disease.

The CDR3 sequence: CASSQQGPGFYGYTF. In DNA form, the CDR3 reads TGTGCCAGCAGCCAACAGGGTCCCGGGTTTTATGGCTACACCTTC. The chain has TRBV3-1 (or the pseudogene TRBV3-2) and TRBJ1-2; TRBD1 might be the D (5 bases). The CDR3 has 15 residues. V was pared by 2 bases and J by 5 bases, with 15 bases between. Germline V CDR1 and CDR2: LGHDT, YNNKEL (reference sequence).

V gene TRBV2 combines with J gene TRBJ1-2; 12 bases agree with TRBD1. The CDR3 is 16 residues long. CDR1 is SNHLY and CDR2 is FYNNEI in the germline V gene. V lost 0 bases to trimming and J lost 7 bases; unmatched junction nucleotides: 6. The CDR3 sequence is CASSEAGTGGRGGYTF. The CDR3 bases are TGTGCCAGCAGTGAAGCGGGGACAGGGGGCAGGGGTGGCTACACCTTC.

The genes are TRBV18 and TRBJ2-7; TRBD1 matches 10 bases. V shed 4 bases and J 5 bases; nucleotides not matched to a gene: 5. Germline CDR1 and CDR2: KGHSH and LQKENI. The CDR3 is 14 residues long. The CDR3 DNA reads TGTGCCAGCTCACTGACAGGGGGCGACGACGAGCAGTACTTC. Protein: CASSLTGGDDEQYF.

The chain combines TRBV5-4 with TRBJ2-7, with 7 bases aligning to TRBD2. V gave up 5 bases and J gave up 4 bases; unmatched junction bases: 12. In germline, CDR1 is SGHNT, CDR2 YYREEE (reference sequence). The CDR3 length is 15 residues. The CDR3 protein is CASRGGAGVGYEQYF. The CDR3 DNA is TGTGCCAGCAGGGGAGGGGCGGGAGTCGGGTACGAGCAGTACTTC.

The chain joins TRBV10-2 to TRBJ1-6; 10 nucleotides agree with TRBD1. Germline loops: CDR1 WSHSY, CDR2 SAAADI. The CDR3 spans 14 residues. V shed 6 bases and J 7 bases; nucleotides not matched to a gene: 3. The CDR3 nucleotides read TGCGCCAGCAGCGGGACAGGGGAGAATTCACCCCTCCACTTT. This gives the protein CASSGTGENSPLHF.

Here the CDR3 reads CASLDRGSSTYTF. CDR3 nucleotide sequence: TGTGCCAGCCTGGACAGGGGGTCCTCGACCTACACCTTC. The V and J genes are TRBV5-6 and TRBJ1-2; 10 bases align to TRBD1. The J segment lost 10 bases and the V segment lost 7 bases, leaving 10 bases of the junction unmatched. CDR1 SGHDT and CDR2 YYEEEE come from the germline V gene. The CDR3 extends over 13 amino acids.

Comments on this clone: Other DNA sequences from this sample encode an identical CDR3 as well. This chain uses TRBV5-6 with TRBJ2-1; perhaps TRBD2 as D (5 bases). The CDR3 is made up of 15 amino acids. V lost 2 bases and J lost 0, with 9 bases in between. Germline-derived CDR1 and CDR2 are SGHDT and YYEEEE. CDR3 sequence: CASSLGGSSYNEQFF. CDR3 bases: TGTGCCAGCAGCTTAGGAGGAAGCTCCTACAATGAGCAGTTCTTC.

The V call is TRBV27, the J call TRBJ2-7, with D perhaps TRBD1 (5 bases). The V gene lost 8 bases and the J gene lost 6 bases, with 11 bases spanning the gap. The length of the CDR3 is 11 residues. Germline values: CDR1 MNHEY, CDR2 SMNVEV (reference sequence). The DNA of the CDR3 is TGTGCCAGCCGGCGGCAGGGCGAGCAGTACTTC. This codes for CASRRQGEQYF.

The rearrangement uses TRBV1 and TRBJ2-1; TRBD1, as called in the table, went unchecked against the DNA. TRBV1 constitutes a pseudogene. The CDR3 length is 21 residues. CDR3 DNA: TGCACCAGCAGCCAAGATCAGGGGGGTCTGGCTCGGTGGGGCCCTTACAATGAGCAGTTCTTC. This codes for CTSSQDQGGLARWGPYNEQFF.

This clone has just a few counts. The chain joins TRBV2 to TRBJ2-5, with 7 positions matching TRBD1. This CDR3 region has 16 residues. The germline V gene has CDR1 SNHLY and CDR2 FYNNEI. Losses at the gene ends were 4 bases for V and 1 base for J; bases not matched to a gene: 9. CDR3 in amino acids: CASSAFGDSAQETQYF. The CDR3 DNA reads TGTGCCAGCAGTGCTTTCGGGGACAGCGCCCAAGAGACCCAGTACTTC.

CDR3 nucleotides: TGCGCCAGCAGCGTCCAGGGTGGTGGGGCCAACGTCCTGACTTTC. Its translation: CASSVQGGGANVLTF. The V call is TRBV5-1, the J call TRBJ2-6; TRBD1 might be the D (5 bases). The CDR3 consists of 15 residues. Between the trimmed V and J ends, which lost 4 bases and 3 bases, there was a span of 11 bases. CDR1 is SGHRS, CDR2 YFSETQ, per germline.

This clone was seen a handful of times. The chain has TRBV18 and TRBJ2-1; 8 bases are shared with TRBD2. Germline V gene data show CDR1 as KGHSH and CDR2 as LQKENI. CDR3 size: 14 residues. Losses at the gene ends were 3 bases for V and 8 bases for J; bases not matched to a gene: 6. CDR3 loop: CASSPMTSADEQFF. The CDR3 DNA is TGTGCCAGCTCACCGATGACTAGCGCTGATGAGCAGTTCTTC.

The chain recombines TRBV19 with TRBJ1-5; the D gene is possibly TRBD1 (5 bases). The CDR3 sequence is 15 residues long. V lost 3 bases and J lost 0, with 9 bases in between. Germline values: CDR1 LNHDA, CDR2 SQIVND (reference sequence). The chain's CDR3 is CASSIGQYSNQPQHF. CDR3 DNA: TGTGCCAGTAGTATCGGACAATATAGCAATCAGCCCCAGCATTTT. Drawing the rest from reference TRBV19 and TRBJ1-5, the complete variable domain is DGGITQSPKYLFRKEGQNVTLSCEQNLNHDAMYWYRQDPGQGLRLIYYSQIVNDFQKGDIAEGYSVSREKKESFPLTVTSAQKNPTAFYLCASSIGQYSNQPQHFGDGTRLSIL.

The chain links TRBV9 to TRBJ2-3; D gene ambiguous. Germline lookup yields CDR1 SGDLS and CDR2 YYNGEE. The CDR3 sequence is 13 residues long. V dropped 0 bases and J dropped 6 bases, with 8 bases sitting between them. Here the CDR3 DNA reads TGTGCCAGCAGCGTAGACCCGACTGATACGCAGTATTTT. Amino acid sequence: CASSVDPTDTQYF.

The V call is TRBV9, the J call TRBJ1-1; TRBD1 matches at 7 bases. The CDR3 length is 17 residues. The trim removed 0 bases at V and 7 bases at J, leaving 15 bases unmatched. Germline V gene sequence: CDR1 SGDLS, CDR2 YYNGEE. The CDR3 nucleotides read TGTGCCAGCAGCGTAGTTTCCCCTACAGGGGTTCGCAGTGAAGCTTTCTTT. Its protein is CASSVVSPTGVRSEAFF.

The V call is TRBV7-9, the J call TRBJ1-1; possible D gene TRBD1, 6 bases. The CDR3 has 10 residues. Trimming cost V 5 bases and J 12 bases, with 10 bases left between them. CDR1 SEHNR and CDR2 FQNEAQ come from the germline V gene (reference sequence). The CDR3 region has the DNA TGTGCCAGCAGCGGCAGGGGTCCTTTCTTT. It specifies CASSGRGPFF.

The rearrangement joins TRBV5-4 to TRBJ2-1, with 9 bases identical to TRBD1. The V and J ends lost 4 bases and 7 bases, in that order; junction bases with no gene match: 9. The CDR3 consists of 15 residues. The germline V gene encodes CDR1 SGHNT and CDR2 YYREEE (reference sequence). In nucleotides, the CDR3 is TGTGCCAGCAGCGGTGGGACAGGGAGGTTAAATGAGCAGTTCTTC. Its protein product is CASSGGTGRLNEQFF.

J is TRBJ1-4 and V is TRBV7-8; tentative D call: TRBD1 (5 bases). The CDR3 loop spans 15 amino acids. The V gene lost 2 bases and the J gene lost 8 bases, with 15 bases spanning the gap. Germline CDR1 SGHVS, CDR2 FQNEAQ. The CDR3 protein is CASSLFTGKGEKLFF. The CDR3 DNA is TGTGCCAGCAGCTTATTTACAGGAAAAGGAGAAAAACTGTTTTTT. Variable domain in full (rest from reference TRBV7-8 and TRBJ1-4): GAGVSQSPRYKVAKRGQDVALRCDPISGHVSLFWYQQALGQGPEFLTYFQNEAQLDKSGLPSDRFFAERPEGSVSTLKIQRTQQEDSAVYLCASSLFTGKGEKLFFGSGTQLSVL.

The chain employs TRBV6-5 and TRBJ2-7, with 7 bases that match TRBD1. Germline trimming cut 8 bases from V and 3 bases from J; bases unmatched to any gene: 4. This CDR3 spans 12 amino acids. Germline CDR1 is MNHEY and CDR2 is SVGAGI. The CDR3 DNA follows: TGTGCCAGCCGGGACAGCTACTACGAGCAGTACTTC. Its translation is CASRDSYYEQYF.

The CDR3 sequence is CASSSTMNTEAFF. CDR3 nucleotide sequence: TGTGCCAGCAGTTCCACAATGAACACTGAAGCTTTCTTT. V is TRBV6-5 and J is TRBJ1-1, with D unclear. The CDR3 contains 13 residues. Per germline, CDR1 MNHEY and CDR2 SVGAGI. Trimming shortened V by 4 bases and J by 0 bases, and 6 bases separated the two germline ends.

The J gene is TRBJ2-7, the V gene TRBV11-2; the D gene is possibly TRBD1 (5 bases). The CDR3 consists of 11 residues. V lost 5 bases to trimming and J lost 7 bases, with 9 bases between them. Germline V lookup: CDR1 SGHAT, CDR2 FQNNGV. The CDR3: CASSPGREQYF. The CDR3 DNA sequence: TGTGCCAGCAGCCCAGGGCGGGAGCAGTACTTC.

CDR3 coding DNA: TGTGCCAGTAGTGTTCAACCTCTAGCGAAGGTCACAGATACGCAGTATTTT. Encoded protein: CASSVQPLAKVTDTQYF. V gene TRBV19 combines with J gene TRBJ2-3; a possible D gene is TRBD2 (6 bases). V lost 5 bases and J lost 2, with 20 bases in between. The germline V gene has CDR1 LNHDA and CDR2 SQIVND (reference sequence). This CDR3 comprises 17 residues.

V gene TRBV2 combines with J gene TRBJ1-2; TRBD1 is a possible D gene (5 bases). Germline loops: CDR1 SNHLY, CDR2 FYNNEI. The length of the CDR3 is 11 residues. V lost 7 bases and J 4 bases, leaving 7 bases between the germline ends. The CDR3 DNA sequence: TGTGCCAGCACAGACAGCTATGGCTACACCTTC. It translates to CASTDSYGYTF. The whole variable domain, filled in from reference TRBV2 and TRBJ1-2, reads EPEVTQTPSHQVTQMGQEVILRCVPISNHLYFYWYRQILGQKVEFLVSFYNNEISEKSEIFDDQFSVERPDGSNFTLKIRSTKLEDSAMYFCASTDSYGYTFGSGTRLTVV.